These 15 T cell receptor beta chains share one sample of origin, sequenced in a study of T-cell reconstitution after alpha-beta-depleted transplantation in children. Unique molecular identifiers tagged the TCRbeta library. TCRdb reprocessed the PCR reads via MiXCR and lists one record per CDR3 protein. The table includes around 600,000 distinct CDR3 sequences, roughly 10% detected once. The material was PBMCs from the stem cell graft donor, obtained from the stem cell graft. The source is a human donor who donated a stem cell graft to a child with acute myeloid leukemia.

Turning to this clonotype: A junction boundary mismatches the germline segment, possibly from a read error. The V gene is TRBV3-1, the J gene TRBJ2-1; the D gene is possibly TRBD2 (5 bases). CDR3 length: 15 residues. In germline, CDR1 is LGHDT, CDR2 YNNKEL (reference sequence). CDR3 region: CATSQDEGGYNEQFF. For the CDR3, the DNA is TGTGCCACCAGCCAAGACGAGGGTGGCTACAATGAGCAGTTCTTC.

The chain is built from TRBV7-3 and TRBJ2-1; 13 bases agree with TRBD2. The CDR3 sequence is 16 residues long. Germline CDR1 and CDR2: SGHTA and FQGTGA. The ends lost 5 bases at V and 6 bases at J; junction bases unmatched: 7. DNA for the CDR3: TGTGCCAGCAGCGAGGGACTAGCGGGATGGAGCAATGAGCAGTTCTTC. Its translation: CASSEGLAGWSNEQFF.

With respect to this clonotype: The germline gene is not matched at one end of the junction; a read error may be the cause. The genes are TRBV7-9 and TRBJ2-7; 9 bases match TRBD1. This CDR3 has 16 residues. The germline V gene encodes CDR1 SEHNR and CDR2 FQNEAQ (reference sequence). The chain's CDR3 is CASIKEAGQGSSEQYF. The CDR3 DNA is TGTGCCAGCATAAAGGAGGCGGGACAGGGTTCCTCCGAGCAGTACTTC.

This chain links TRBV20-1 with TRBJ2-5; a weak D match, TRBD1 (6 bases). Germline values: CDR1 DFQATT, CDR2 SNEGSKA (reference sequence). With 6 bases removed from V and 0 bases from J, the gap between germline ends came to 11 bases. The CDR3 length is 13 residues. CDR3 protein: CSAQGFDQETQYF. Here the CDR3 DNA reads TGCAGTGCCCAGGGGTTTGACCAAGAGACCCAGTACTTC.

This clonotype was found a few times. V is TRBV7-2 and J is TRBJ2-5, with D tentatively TRBD2 (7 bases). Germline lookup yields CDR1 SGHTA and CDR2 FQGNSA. The CDR3 is made up of 19 amino acids. Trimming left V 5 bases short and J 7 bases short, with 32 bases between. CDR3 sequence: CASSTLTGGSNSAYGTQYF. The CDR3 nucleotides read TGTGCCAGCAGCACACTGACGGGGGGCTCGAATTCGGCCTATGGGACCCAGTACTTC.

This clonotype was detected a few times. The rearrangement links TRBV9 to TRBJ2-2; perhaps TRBD1 as D (5 bases). Per the germline V gene, CDR1 is SGDLS and CDR2 is YYNGEE. The V gene lost 4 bases and the J gene lost 4 bases, with 11 bases spanning the gap. There are 14 residues in the CDR3. CDR3 sequence (DNA): TGTGCCAGCAGCCTAGGACACAGCACCGGGGAGCTGTTTTTT. Amino acids: CASSLGHSTGELFF.

This clonotype was observed at least ten times. J is TRBJ2-2 and V is TRBV28, with 7 bases matching TRBD1. The CDR3 consists of 16 residues. The germline CDR1 and CDR2 sequences are MDHEN and SYDVKM. V was pared by 4 bases and J by 4 bases, with 9 bases of the junction left unmatched. CDR3 nucleotides: TGTGCCAGCAGTTCCAACAGGGGTCGGAGCACCGGGGAGCTGTTTTTT. This sequence encodes CASSSNRGRSTGELFF. The whole variable domain, filled in from reference TRBV28 and TRBJ2-2, reads DVKVTQSSRYLVKRTGEKVFLECVQDMDHENMFWYRQDPGLGLRLIYFSYDVKMKEKGDIPEGYSVSREKKERFSLILESASTNQTSMYLCASSSNRGRSTGELFFGEGSRLTVL.

This clonotype was observed many times. The genes are TRBV6-5 and TRBJ2-7; D remains unclear. The CDR3 has 14 residues. The V gene's germline CDR1 is MNHEY and CDR2 SVGAGI. V lost 2 bases and J 0 bases, leaving 8 bases between the germline ends. This chain's CDR3 is CASSYGFYSYEQYF. In nucleotides, the CDR3 is TGTGCCAGCAGTTACGGTTTTTACTCCTACGAGCAGTACTTC.

This clonotype was observed at least ten times. The rearrangement links TRBV7-8 to TRBJ2-7; 8 positions match TRBD2. This CDR3 has 15 residues. V trimming: 5 bases; J trimming: 2 bases; junction bases outside the gene matches: 8. The germline gives CDR1 SGHVS, CDR2 FQNEAQ. The CDR3 region is CASSPPSGPAYEQYF. DNA for the CDR3: TGTGCCAGCAGCCCCCCTAGCGGGCCTGCCTACGAGCAGTACTTC.

This sequence joins TRBV18 and TRBJ2-5; D is unclear. Germline loops: CDR1 KGHSH, CDR2 LQKENI. This CDR3 has 13 residues. V was cut by 3 bases and J by 5 bases, with 10 bases left in between. The CDR3 sequence is CASSPASLETQYF. The CDR3 bases are TGTGCCAGCTCACCTGCGAGTTTGGAGACCCAGTACTTC.

This clonotype has just a few counts. This chain joins TRBV28 and TRBJ2-3; a possible D gene is TRBD2 (6 bases). The V end was cut by 5 bases, the J end by 8 bases, with 17 bases between. From germline, CDR1 is MDHEN and CDR2 SYDVKM. The CDR3 is 14 residues long. The CDR3 DNA sequence: TGTGCCAGCAGTCCCCTGGGGGGAGAGCCTACGCAGTATTTT. Translated: CASSPLGGEPTQYF.

This clonotype occurred many times. This chain uses TRBV10-3 with TRBJ2-7, with D unclear. Germline V gene data show CDR1 as ENHRY and CDR2 as SYGVKD. The CDR3 is 14 amino acids. V lost 2 bases and J 1 base, leaving 9 bases between the germline ends. CDR3 in amino acids: CAISEGDVSYEQYF. As DNA, the CDR3 is TGTGCCATCAGTGAGGGCGACGTTTCCTACGAGCAGTACTTC.

The rearrangement uses TRBV28 and TRBJ1-6; D is possibly TRBD1 (6 bases). Trimming left V 4 bases short and J 8 bases short, with 9 bases between. The CDR3 is 13 amino acids. Germline CDR1 MDHEN, CDR2 SYDVKM. The CDR3 here is CASSYRTDSPLHF. CDR3 DNA: TGTGCCAGCAGTTACCGGACAGATTCACCCCTCCACTTT.

This clonotype was seen a few times. The J gene is TRBJ2-2, the V gene TRBV7-2; 14 bases match TRBD2. The germline CDR1 and CDR2 sequences are SGHTA and FQGNSA. There are 17 residues in the CDR3. Trimming at V came to 4 bases and at J to 4 bases, leaving 5 bases not matched to a gene. The CDR3 reads CASSYGLAGGGTGELFF. CDR3 in DNA: TGTGCCAGCAGCTACGGACTAGCGGGAGGTGGCACCGGGGAGCTGTTTTTT.

This clonotype has just a few counts. The chain links TRBV4-3 to TRBJ1-5, with D possibly TRBD1 on 6 matching bases. The V gene lost 0 bases and the J gene lost 2 bases, with 8 bases spanning the gap. Per the germline V gene, CDR1 is LGHNA and CDR2 is YSLEER. This CDR3 region has 15 residues. CDR3 in amino acids: CASSQDSGGNQPQHF. The DNA for the CDR3 is TGCGCCAGCAGCCAAGATTCAGGGGGCAATCAGCCCCAGCATTTT.